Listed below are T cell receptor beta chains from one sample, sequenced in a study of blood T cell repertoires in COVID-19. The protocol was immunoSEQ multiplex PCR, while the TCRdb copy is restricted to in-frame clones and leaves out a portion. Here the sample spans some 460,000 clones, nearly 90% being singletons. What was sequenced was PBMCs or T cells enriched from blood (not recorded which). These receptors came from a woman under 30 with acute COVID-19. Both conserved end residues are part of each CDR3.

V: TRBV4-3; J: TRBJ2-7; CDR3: CASSQARLAGYEQYF
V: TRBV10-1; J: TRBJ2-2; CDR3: CASSGGKDSFNANTGELFF
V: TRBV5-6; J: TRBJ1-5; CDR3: CASSLRQGALGNQPQHF
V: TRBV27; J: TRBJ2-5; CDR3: CASSWDRDGKTQYF
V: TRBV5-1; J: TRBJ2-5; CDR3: CASSLQLSQETQYF
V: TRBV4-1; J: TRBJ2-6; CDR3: CASSQQQVPNVLTF
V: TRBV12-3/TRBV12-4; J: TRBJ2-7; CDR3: CASSFRARGEQYF
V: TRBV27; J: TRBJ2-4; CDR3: CASSREGYKNIQYF
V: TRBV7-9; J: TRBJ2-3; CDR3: CASSPQFPTSSTDTQYF
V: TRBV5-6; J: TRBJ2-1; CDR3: CASSSLSSGKDEQFF
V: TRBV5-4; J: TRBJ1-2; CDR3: CASSLRQYGYTF
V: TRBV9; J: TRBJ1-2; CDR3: CASSKLTGSENGYTF
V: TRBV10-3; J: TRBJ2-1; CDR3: CAISEWWIRTGEGEQFF
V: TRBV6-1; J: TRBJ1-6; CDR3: CASSDHRVVSYNSPLHF
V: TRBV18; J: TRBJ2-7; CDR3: CASRTSGTYEQYF
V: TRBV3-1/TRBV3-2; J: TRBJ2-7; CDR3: CASSPGQGTYEQYF
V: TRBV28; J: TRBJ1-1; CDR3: CASILPRGTEAFF
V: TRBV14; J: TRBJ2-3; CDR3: CASSQVIAGGATQYF
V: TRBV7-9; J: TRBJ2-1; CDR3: CASSSEDSSYNEQFF
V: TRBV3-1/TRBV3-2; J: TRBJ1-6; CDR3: CASSQRTVKSFSPLHF